Presented here are 27 T cell receptor beta chains from one specimen sequenced in a study of identical twins. MiXCR was run by TCRdb on the 5' RACE reads, yielding one entry per CDR3 protein. The profile shows about 1.7 million distinct CDR3 sequences, less than 40% of them singletons. Sequencing was carried out using cord blood. The receptors originated from a newborn girl in good health.

This clonotype was detected a few times. The chain uses TRBV21-1 and TRBJ2-7; TRBD1 was called by the table and not checked on the DNA. TRBV21-1 has pseudogene status. The CDR3 spans 17 residues. CDR3 protein: CASSKFPYCPVSYEQYF. The CDR3 DNA sequence: TGTGCCAGCAGCAAATTCCCGTATTGTCCGGTCTCCTACGAGCAGTACTTC.

This clonotype showed up just a few times. The chain employs TRBV12-3 or TRBV12-4 and TRBJ2-7; D is undetermined. Trimming shortened V by 2 bases and J by 4 bases, and 9 bases separated the two germline ends. The CDR3 spans 13 residues. Here the CDR3 reads CASSLSFSYEQYF. The CDR3 nucleotides are TGTGCCAGCAGTTTAAGTTTCAGTTACGAGCAGTACTTC.

V gene TRBV7-2 combines with J gene TRBJ1-1; tentative D call: TRBD1 (5 bases). The CDR3 has 13 residues. CDR1 and CDR2 (germline): SGHTA, FQGNSA. Trimming removed 6 bases at V and 4 bases at J, with 12 bases between. The DNA for the CDR3 is TGTGCCAGCAGTTACAAGGGGAGCACTGAAGCTTTCTTT. Protein product: CASSYKGSTEAFF.

In this sample, this clonotype turned up many times. This rearrangement joins TRBV4-2 to TRBJ2-5; TRBD2 agrees at 9 bases. Looked up from germline, CDR1 is LGHNA and CDR2 is YNFKEQ. CDR3 length: 16 residues. J gave up 1 base and V 1 base, and 4 bases lay outside the gene matches. The CDR3 sequence: CASSQVPSGTQETQYF. The CDR3 nucleotides read TGTGCCAGCAGCCAAGTCCCTAGCGGGACCCAAGAGACCCAGTACTTC.

J is TRBJ2-7 and V is TRBV20-1; either TRBD1 or TRBD2 may fit D (6 bases each). V lost 3 bases to trimming and J lost 2 bases, with 11 bases between them. Germline V gene sequence: CDR1 DFQATT, CDR2 SNEGSKA (reference sequence). The length of the CDR3 is 13 residues. The CDR3 reads CSASSGATYEQYF. The CDR3 nucleotides read TGCAGTGCTAGTTCGGGGGCTACCTACGAGCAGTACTTC.

The chain links TRBV3-1 to TRBJ2-5, with TRBD2 identical over 8 bases. After removal of 1 base from V and 11 bases from J, the junction contained 9 bases not matched to a gene. CDR1 LGHDT and CDR2 YNNKEL come from the germline V gene (reference sequence). The CDR3 length is 14 residues. Here the CDR3 reads CASSQGLALNEQYF. In nucleotides, the CDR3 is TGTGCCAGCAGCCAAGGACTAGCGCTGAATGAGCAGTACTTC.

The V and J genes are TRBV12-3 or TRBV12-4 and TRBJ1-1; D possibly corresponds to TRBD1 (6 bases). This CDR3 is built from 15 residues. V lost 7 bases and J lost 0, with 15 bases in between. CDR3 coding DNA: TGTGCCAGCACAGTACAGGGTGGCATGAACACTGAAGCTTTCTTT. Encoded protein: CASTVQGGMNTEAFF.

For this clonotype: This may be a read error, as it is one base from a much larger clone. The rearrangement uses TRBV4-2 and TRBJ2-3; TRBD2 matches at 10 bases. V gave up 0 bases and J gave up 5 bases; unmatched junction bases: 8. Germline V lookup: CDR1 LGHNA, CDR2 YNFKEQ. The CDR3 covers 17 residues. CDR3 residues: CASSQDRAGGPKDTQYF. CDR3 nucleotides: TGTGCCAGCAGCCAAGATCGAGCGGGAGGGCCGAAAGATACGCAGTATTTT.

This clonotype turned up a few times. The chain joins TRBV13 to TRBJ2-4, with TRBD1 matching over 9 bases. The J call may be incorrect, as the DNA end agrees better with TRBJ2-7. Germline V gives CDR1 PRHDT, CDR2 FYEKMQ (reference sequence). CDR3 length: 14 amino acids. CDR3 coding DNA: TGTGCCAGCACCCCCAGTGACAGGGGGAACGAGCAGTACTTC. Translation: CASTPSDRGNEQYF.

This clonotype was counted only a few times. This chain uses TRBV25-1 with TRBJ2-7, with D unresolved. CDR3 length equals 13 residues. Per germline, CDR1 MGHDK and CDR2 SYGVNS. V gave up 2 bases and J gave up 4 bases, with 9 bases separating them. The CDR3 loop is CASSEMPGYEQYF. CDR3 bases: TGTGCCAGCAGTGAAATGCCCGGGTACGAGCAGTACTTC.

The chain combines TRBV28 with TRBJ2-3; TRBD2 matches 7 bases. V was clipped by 2 bases and J by 3 bases; unmatched bases: 8. CDR3 length equals 16 residues. Germline values: CDR1 MDHEN, CDR2 SYDVKM. The CDR3 reads CASSLPGGSRTDTQYF. The CDR3 nucleotides read TGTGCCAGCAGTTTACCGGGCGGGAGTAGGACAGATACGCAGTATTTT.

With regard to this clonotype: It may be a read error: a sequence one base away is much more abundant. The chain uses TRBV12-3 or TRBV12-4 and TRBJ1-2, with TRBD1 identical over 8 bases. CDR3 length: 15 residues. Trimming removed 10 bases from V and 4 bases from J; junction bases left unmatched: 14. The CDR3 protein is CAITRLDRDLYGYTF. The CDR3 region has the DNA TGTGCCATCACGCGATTGGACAGGGACCTCTATGGCTACACCTTC.

The rearrangement uses TRBV20-1 and TRBJ1-1; TRBD1 matches 9 bases. Germline trimming cut 5 bases from V and 1 base from J; bases unmatched to any gene: 2. Per the germline V gene, CDR1 is DFQATT and CDR2 is SNEGSKA (reference sequence). The CDR3 runs to 13 residues. The CDR3 loop reads CSAGQGPNTEAFF. The CDR3 coding sequence is TGCAGTGCTGGACAGGGGCCGAACACTGAAGCTTTCTTT.

This chain connects TRBV28 to TRBJ1-2; TRBD1 aligns across 9 bases. The CDR3 is 15 residues long. Looked up from germline, CDR1 is MDHEN and CDR2 is SYDVKM. V lost 11 bases, J lost 1 base, and 11 bases stayed unmatched. Here the CDR3 DNA reads TGTGCCGCTACAAGGAACAGGGGGCTTAACTATGGCTACACCTTC. Protein sequence: CAATRNRGLNYGYTF.

This clonotype showed up just a few times. The V gene is TRBV12-3 or TRBV12-4, the J gene TRBJ2-7; TRBD2 matches at 11 bases. V shed 5 bases and J 2 bases; nucleotides not matched to a gene: 14. The CDR3 has 18 amino acids. CDR3 coding DNA: TGTGCCAGCAGTCCCGGACTAGCGGGCTCACTAGTTACCTACGAGCAGTACTTC. It codes for CASSPGLAGSLVTYEQYF.

This clonotype was observed a few times. The chain combines TRBV29-1 with TRBJ2-5; 11 nucleotides line up with TRBD2. The J segment lost 11 bases and the V segment lost 5 bases, leaving 13 bases of the junction unmatched. The germline gives CDR1 SQVTM, CDR2 ANQGSEA. The CDR3 is 14 residues long. The CDR3 is CSVRSSGRNNEQYF. The CDR3 region has the DNA TGCAGCGTTCGTTCTAGCGGGAGGAACAATGAGCAGTACTTC. Variable domain in full (rest from reference TRBV29-1 and TRBJ2-5): SAVISQKPSRDICQRGTSLTIQCQVDSQVTMMFWYRQQPGQSLTLIATANQGSEATYESGFVIDKFPISRPNLTFSTLTVSNMSPEDSSIYLCSVRSSGRNNEQYFGPGTRLLVL.

The chain carries TRBV10-3 and TRBJ1-2; 7 bases are shared with TRBD1. After removal of 4 bases from V and 4 bases from J, the junction contained 3 bases not matched to a gene. Germline V lookup: CDR1 ENHRY, CDR2 SYGVKD. The CDR3 sequence is 13 residues long. In DNA form, the CDR3 reads TGTGCCATCAGTGGGGGGACAGTCTATGGCTACACCTTC. This codes for CAISGGTVYGYTF.

The V gene is TRBV5-6, the J gene TRBJ1-5; D unclear. CDR3 length: 16 amino acids. The V gene lost 0 bases and the J gene lost 2 bases, with 12 bases spanning the gap. Per germline, CDR1 SGHDT and CDR2 YYEEEE. The CDR3 loop is CASSLAGPDRNQPQHF. The CDR3 nucleotides read TGTGCCAGCAGCTTGGCCGGGCCTGATCGCAATCAGCCCCAGCATTTT.

The chain combines TRBV10-2 with TRBJ2-7, with 7 bases aligning to TRBD2. V lost 0 bases, J lost 7 bases, and 15 bases stayed unmatched. Germline V CDR1 and CDR2: WSHSY, SAAADI. The CDR3 is 17 amino acids. The CDR3 nucleotides are TGCGCCAGCAGTGAGTCACGGACTAGTGGCTTTCTAGGTGAGCAGTACTTC. Amino acid sequence: CASSESRTSGFLGEQYF.

The chain combines TRBV5-1 with TRBJ1-1; no clear D. Germline V gene lookup returns CDR1 SGHRS and CDR2 YFSETQ. The length of the CDR3 is 8 residues. V lost 6 bases and J lost 10, with 4 bases in between. In DNA, the CDR3 is TGCGCCAGCAATGTAGCTTTCTTT. This sequence encodes CASNVAFF.

There are a few counts of this clonotype. The chain carries TRBV19 and TRBJ2-7; D uncertain. TRBJ2-5 explains the end of the DNA better; the J call may be wrong. In germline, CDR1 is LNHDA, CDR2 SQIVND (reference sequence). The CDR3 length is 13 residues. CDR3 in DNA: TGTGCCAGTACCCTCACAATTTGGGAGACCCAGTACTTC. This encodes CASTLTIWETQYF.

This clonotype was observed once. V gene TRBV12-3 or TRBV12-4 combines with J gene TRBJ2-2, with D possibly being TRBD1 (6 bases). The germline V and J ends were trimmed by 6 bases and 3 bases, with 11 bases remaining between them. There are 14 residues in the CDR3. CDR3 region: CASSQGLHTGELFF. In DNA form, the CDR3 reads TGTGCCAGCAGCCAGGGGCTACACACCGGGGAGCTGTTTTTT.

The chain has TRBV20-1 and TRBJ1-1; D not certain. The CDR3 is made up of 15 amino acids. The germline V gene has CDR1 DFQATT and CDR2 SNEGSKA (reference sequence). The V and J ends lost 4 bases and 2 bases respectively, with 17 bases between them. CDR3 in amino acids: CSAKGGYTANTEAFF. The CDR3 coding sequence is TGCAGTGCTAAGGGTGGGTATACAGCCAACACTGAAGCTTTCTTT.

This clonotype was observed a few times. The gene calls are TRBV5-1 and TRBJ2-7; TRBD1 matches 8 bases. Germline CDR1 is SGHRS and CDR2 is YFSETQ. V was clipped by 6 bases and J by 4 bases; unmatched bases: 6. The CDR3 sequence is 13 residues long. The CDR3 region is CASTQGAPYEQYF. The CDR3 DNA reads as TGCGCCAGCACGCAGGGGGCTCCTTACGAGCAGTACTTC. Together with reference TRBV5-1 and TRBJ2-7, the CDR3 gives the full variable domain: KAGVTQTPRYLIKTRGQQVTLSCSPISGHRSVSWYQQTPGQGLQFLFEYFSETQRNKGNFPGRFSGRQFSNSRSEMNVSTLELGDSALYLCASTQGAPYEQYFGPGTRLTVT.

This clonotype was found a few times. V and J are TRBV7-9 and TRBJ2-4, with D possibly matching TRBD1 (6 bases). V was shortened by 1 base and J by 2 bases, with 9 bases between the two germline ends. The CDR3 sequence is 15 residues long. CDR1 is SEHNR, CDR2 FQNEAQ, per germline (reference sequence). The CDR3 protein is CASSLGGHTKNIQYF. The CDR3 nucleotides are TGTGCCAGCAGCTTAGGGGGACACACCAAAAACATTCAGTACTTC.

The J gene is TRBJ2-1, the V gene TRBV2; D not certain. V was trimmed by 6 bases and J by 6 bases, leaving 9 bases between them. Germline CDR1 reads SNHLY; CDR2 reads FYNNEI. CDR3 length: 12 amino acids. The CDR3 DNA sequence: TGTGCCAGCAGGCTAGATTCCAATGAGCAGTTCTTC. Its protein product is CASRLDSNEQFF.

The chain is built from TRBV12-3 or TRBV12-4 and TRBJ2-4, with 8 bases lining up with TRBD2. The CDR3 is 17 residues long. Trimming at V came to 3 bases and at J to 6 bases, leaving 13 bases not matched to a gene. The CDR3 loop is CASSLVLSTAGGNIQYF. CDR3 nucleotides: TGTGCCAGCAGTTTGGTCCTTTCTACGGCGGGGGGAAACATTCAGTACTTC.